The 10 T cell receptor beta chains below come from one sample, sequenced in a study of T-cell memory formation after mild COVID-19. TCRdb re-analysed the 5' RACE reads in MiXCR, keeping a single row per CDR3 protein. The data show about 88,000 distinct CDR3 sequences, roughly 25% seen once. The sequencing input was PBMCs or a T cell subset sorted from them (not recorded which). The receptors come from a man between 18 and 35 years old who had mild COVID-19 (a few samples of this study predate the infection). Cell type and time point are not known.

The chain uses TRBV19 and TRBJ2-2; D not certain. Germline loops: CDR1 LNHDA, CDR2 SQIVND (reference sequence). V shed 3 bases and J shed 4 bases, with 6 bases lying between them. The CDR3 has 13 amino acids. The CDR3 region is CASSIGSTGELFF. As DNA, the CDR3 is TGTGCCAGTAGTATCGGAAGCACCGGGGAGCTGTTTTTT.

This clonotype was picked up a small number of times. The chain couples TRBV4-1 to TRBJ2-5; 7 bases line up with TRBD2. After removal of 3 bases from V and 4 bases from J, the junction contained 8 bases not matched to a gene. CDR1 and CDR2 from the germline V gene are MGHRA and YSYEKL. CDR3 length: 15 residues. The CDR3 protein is CASSQGGTARETQYF. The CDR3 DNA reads TGCGCCAGCAGCCAGGGAGGGACGGCTCGAGAGACCCAGTACTTC.

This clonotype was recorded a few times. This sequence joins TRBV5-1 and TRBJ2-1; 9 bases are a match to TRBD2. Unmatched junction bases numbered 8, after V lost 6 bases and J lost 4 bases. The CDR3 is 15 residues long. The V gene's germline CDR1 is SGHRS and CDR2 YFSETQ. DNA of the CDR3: TGCGCCAGCACCTCCGGGACTAGCCGATACAATGAGCAGTTCTTC. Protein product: CASTSGTSRYNEQFF.

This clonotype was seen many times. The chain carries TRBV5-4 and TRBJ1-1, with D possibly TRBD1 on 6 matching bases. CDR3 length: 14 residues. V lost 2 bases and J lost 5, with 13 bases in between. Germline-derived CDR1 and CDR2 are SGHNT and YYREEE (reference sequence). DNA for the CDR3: TGTGCCAGCAGCTTCGGGGGGGCAGAAACTGAAGCTTTCTTT. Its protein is CASSFGGAETEAFF.

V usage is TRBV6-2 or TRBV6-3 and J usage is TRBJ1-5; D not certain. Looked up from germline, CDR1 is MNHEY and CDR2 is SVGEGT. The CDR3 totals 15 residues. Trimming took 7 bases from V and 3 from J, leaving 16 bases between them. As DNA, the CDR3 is TGTGCCAGCACCATTTACCCGGCTCTCAATCAGCCCCAGCATTTT. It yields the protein CASTIYPALNQPQHF.

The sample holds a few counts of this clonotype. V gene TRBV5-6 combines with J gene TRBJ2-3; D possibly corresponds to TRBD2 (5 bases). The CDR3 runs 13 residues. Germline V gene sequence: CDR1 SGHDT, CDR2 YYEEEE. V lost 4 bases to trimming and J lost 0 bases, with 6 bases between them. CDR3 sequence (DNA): TGTGCCAGCAGCCCGGGGAGCACAGATACGCAGTATTTT. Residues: CASSPGSTDTQYF.

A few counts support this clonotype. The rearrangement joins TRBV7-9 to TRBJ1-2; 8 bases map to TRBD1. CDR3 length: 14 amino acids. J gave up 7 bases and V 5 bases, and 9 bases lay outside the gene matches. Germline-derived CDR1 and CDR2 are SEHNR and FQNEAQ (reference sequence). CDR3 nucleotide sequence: TGTGCCAGCAGCGGCCGGACAGGGTGGTTTGGCTACACCTTC. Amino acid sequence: CASSGRTGWFGYTF.

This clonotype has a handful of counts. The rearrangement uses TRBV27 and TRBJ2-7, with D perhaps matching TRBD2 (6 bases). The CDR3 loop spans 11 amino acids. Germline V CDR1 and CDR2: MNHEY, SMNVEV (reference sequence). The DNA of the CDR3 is TGTGTCTCAGGAGGGGCCCACGAGCAGTACTTC. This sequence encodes CVSGGAHEQYF.

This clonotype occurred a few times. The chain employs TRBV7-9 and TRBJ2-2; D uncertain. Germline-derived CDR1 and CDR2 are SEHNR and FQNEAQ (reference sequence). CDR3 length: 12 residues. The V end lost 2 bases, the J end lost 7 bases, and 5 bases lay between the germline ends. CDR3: CASSLSIGELFF. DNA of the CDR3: TGTGCCAGCAGCTTATCGATCGGGGAGCTGTTTTTT.

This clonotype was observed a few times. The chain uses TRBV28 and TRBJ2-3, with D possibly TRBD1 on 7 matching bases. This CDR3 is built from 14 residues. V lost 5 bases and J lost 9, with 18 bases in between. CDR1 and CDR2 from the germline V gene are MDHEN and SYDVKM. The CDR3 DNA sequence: TGTGCCAGCAGTGCCACACACAGGGGAGGAACGCAGTATTTT. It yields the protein CASSATHRGGTQYF.